This TCR beta chain was identified in a study of T cells in Graves' hyperthyroidism and ophthalmopathy. Regarding the study as a whole: Researchers report that a 13 V-J model separated ophthalmopathy from stable hyperthyroidism.

TCR beta CDR3 sequences were amplified from RNA transcripts. First-round RT-PCR with HTBI primers amplified the TCR CDR3 region. TCRdb independently ran MiXCR on the multiplex PCR reads; one entry per CDR3 protein. Counted here are around 600,000 distinct CDR3 sequences, 13% to 15% occurring once; the ten biggest clones make up roughly an eighth. With 0 bases removed from V and 0 bases from J, the gap between germline ends came to 8 bases. From germline, CDR1 is GTSNPN and CDR2 SVGIG (reference sequence). This CDR3 spans 14 amino acids. The sample holds many counts of this clonotype. Antigen specificity is unknown. Ophthalmopathy patients showed a Clinical Activity Score of at least 3, NOSPECS grade of at least 4 and duration under 3 months. Pregnant or lactating patients were excluded, as were those with uncontrolled infection or other autoimmune disease. Thyroid ultrasound and orbital computed tomography, with clinical symptoms and serum thyroxine and TRAb, informed diagnoses.

This rearrangement joins TRBV30 to TRBJ1-1, with D maybe TRBD1 (5 bases). Sample: blood. This clonotype was sampled from a woman aged 45-60 years with Graves' ophthalmopathy. The CDR3 DNA reads TGTGCCTGGAGTGTGGGGCGGATGAACACTGAAGCTTTCTTT. Translating gives CAWSVGRMNTEAFF.